Following are 2 T cell receptor beta chains from one sample sequenced in a study of blood T cell repertoires in COVID-19. Using immunoSEQ multiplex PCR, the repertoire was profiled, and TCRdb retains in-frame clones only, with some absent. In the table there are over 130,000 clones, around 89% of which are singletons. Sequencing was carried out using peripheral blood. These receptor sequences come from a woman at least 80 years old with acute or convalescent COVID-19.

This clone was found once. The junction departs from the called germline gene at one end, perhaps through a read error. V is TRBV7-7 and J is TRBJ2-7, with 11 nucleotides matching TRBD2. CDR3 length: 14 amino acids. Germline V gene lookup returns CDR1 SSHAT and CDR2 FNYEAQ (reference sequence). The CDR3 DNA reads TGTGCTAGCAGCTTAACTAGCGGGGGAGGCGAGCAGTACTTC. This gives the protein CASSLTSGGGEQYF. Combining the CDR3 with reference TRBV7-7 and TRBJ2-7 gives the whole variable domain GAGVSQSPRYKVTKRGQDVTLRCDPISSHATLYWYQQALGQGPEFLTYFNYEAQPDKSGLPSDRFSAERPEGSISTLTIQRTEQRDSAMYRCASSLTSGGGEQYFGPGTRLTVT.

This clone came up once. The V call is TRBV11-2, the J call TRBJ2-7; a weak D match, TRBD2 (6 bases). Germline assignment: CDR1 SGHAT and CDR2 FQNNGV. This CDR3 has 13 residues. Trimming stripped 3 bases from V and 3 bases from J, with 9 bases between. The CDR3 DNA follows: TGTGCCAGCAGCTTGGGGACTGTCTACGAGCAGTACTTC. As protein: CASSLGTVYEQYF.